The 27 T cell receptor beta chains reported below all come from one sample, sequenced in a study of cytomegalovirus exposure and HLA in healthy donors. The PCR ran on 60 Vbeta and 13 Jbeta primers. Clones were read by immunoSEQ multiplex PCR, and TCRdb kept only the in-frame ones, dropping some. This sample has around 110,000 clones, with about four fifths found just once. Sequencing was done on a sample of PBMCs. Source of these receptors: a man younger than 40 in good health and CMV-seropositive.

The CDR3 nucleotides are TGTGCCTGGGGGGGGGTACATACGCAGTATTTT. This sequence encodes CAWGGVHTQYF. The chain joins TRBV30 to TRBJ2-3; 7 bases fit TRBD2. The ends lost 5 bases at V and 7 bases at J; junction bases unmatched: 3. This CDR3 region has 11 residues. CDR1 GTSNPN and CDR2 SVGIG come from the germline V gene (reference sequence).

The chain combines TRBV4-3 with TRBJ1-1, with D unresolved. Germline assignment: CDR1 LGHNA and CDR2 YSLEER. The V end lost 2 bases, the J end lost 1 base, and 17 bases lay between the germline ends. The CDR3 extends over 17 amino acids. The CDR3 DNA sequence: TGCGCCAGCAGCCAACGACCCTCCCGGGTTTCGAACACTGAAGCTTTCTTT. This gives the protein CASSQRPSRVSNTEAFF.

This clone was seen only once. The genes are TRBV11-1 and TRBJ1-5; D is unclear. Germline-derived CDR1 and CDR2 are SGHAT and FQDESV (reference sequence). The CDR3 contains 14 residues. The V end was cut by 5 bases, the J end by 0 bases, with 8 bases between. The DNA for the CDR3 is TGTGCCAGCAGCACTGGAGGTAGCAATCAGCCCCAGCATTTT. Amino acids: CASSTGGSNQPQHF.

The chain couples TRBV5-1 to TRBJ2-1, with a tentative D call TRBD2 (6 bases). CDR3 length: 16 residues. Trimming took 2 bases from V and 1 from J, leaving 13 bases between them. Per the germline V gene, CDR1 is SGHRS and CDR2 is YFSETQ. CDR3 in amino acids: CASSLGPGGSYNEQFF. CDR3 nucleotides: TGCGCCAGCAGCTTAGGACCTGGAGGGTCCTACAATGAGCAGTTCTTC.

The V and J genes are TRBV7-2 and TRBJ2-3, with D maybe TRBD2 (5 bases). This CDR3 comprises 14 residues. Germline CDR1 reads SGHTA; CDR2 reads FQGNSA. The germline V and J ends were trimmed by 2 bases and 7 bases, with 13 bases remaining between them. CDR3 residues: CASSLSGRQNTQYF. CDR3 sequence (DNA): TGTGCCAGCAGCTTATCTGGGAGACAAAATACGCAGTATTTT.

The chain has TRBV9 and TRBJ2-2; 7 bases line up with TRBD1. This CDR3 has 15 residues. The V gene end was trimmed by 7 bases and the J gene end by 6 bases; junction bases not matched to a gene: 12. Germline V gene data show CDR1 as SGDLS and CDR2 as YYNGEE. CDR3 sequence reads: CASAPAGGFPGELFF. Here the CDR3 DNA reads TGTGCCAGCGCCCCCGCAGGGGGATTCCCCGGGGAGCTGTTTTTT.

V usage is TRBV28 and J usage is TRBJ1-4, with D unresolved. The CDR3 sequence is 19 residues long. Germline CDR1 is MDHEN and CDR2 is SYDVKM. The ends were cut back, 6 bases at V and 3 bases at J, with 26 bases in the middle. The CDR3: CASSSLLDRDVTANEKLFF. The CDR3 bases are TGTGCCAGCAGCTCCCTTCTGGACCGGGATGTTACGGCTAATGAAAAACTGTTTTTT.

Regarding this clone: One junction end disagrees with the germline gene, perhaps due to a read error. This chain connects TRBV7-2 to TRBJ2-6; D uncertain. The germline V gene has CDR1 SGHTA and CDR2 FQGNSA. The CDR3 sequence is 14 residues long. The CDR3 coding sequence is TGTGCCAGCAGCTCCGACCATGCGGCCAACGGCCTGACTTTC. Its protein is CASSSDHAANGLTF.

The CDR3 DNA follows: TGTGCCAGCAGCGTAGGGGCGACGAGCGGCTACGAGCAGTACTTC. Translating it yields CASSVGATSGYEQYF. The chain carries TRBV9 and TRBJ2-7; D is perhaps TRBD2 (5 bases). Per the germline V gene, CDR1 is SGDLS and CDR2 is YYNGEE. This CDR3 is built from 15 residues. V was cut by 0 bases and J by 3 bases, with 13 bases left in between.

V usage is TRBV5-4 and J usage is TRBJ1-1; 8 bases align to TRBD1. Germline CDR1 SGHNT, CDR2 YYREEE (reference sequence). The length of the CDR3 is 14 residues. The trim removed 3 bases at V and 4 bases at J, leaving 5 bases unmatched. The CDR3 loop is CASSSKTGVTEAFF. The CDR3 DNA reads TGTGCCAGCAGCTCAAAGACAGGGGTCACTGAAGCTTTCTTT.

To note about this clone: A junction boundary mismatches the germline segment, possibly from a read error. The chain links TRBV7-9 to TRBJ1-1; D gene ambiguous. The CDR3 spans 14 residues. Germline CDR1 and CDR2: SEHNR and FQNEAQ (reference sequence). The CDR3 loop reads CSSSWRGSVTEAFF. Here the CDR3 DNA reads TGTTCCAGCAGCTGGCGGGGTTCTGTCACTGAAGCTTTCTTT.

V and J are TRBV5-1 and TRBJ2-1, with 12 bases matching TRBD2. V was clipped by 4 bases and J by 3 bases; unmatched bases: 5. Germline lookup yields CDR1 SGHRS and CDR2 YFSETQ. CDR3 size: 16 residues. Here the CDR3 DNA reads TGCGCCAGCAGCCCAGCGACTAGCGGGAGCTACAATGAGCAGTTCTTC. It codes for CASSPATSGSYNEQFF.

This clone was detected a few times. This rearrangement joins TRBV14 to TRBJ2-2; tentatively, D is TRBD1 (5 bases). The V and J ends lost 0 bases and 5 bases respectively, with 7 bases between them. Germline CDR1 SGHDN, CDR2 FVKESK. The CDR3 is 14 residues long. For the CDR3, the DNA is TGTGCCAGCAGCCAAGAAGGGGAAACCGGGGAGCTGTTTTTT. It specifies CASSQEGETGELFF.

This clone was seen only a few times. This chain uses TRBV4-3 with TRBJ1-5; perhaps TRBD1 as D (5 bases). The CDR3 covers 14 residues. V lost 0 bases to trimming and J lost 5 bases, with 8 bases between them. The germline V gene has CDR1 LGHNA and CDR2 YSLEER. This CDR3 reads CASSQDRVDQPQHF. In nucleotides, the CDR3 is TGCGCCAGCAGCCAAGACAGGGTGGATCAGCCCCAGCATTTT.

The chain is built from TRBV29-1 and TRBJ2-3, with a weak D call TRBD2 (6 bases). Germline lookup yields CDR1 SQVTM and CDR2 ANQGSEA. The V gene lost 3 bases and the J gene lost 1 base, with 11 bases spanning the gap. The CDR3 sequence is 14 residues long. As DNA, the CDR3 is TGCAGCGTTGAGGGGCGGGAACGCACAGATACGCAGTATTTT. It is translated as CSVEGRERTDTQYF.

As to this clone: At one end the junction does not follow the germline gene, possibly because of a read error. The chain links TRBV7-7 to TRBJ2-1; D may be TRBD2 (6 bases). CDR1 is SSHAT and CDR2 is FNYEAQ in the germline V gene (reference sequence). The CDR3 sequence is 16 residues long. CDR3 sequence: CASSFLSPGLFNEQFF. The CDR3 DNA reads TGTGCTAGCAGCTTCTTATCCCCGGGACTCTTCAATGAGCAGTTCTTC.

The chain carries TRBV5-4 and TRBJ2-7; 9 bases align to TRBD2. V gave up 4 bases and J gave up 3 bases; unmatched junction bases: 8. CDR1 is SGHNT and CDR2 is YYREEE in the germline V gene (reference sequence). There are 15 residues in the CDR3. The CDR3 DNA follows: TGTGCCAGCAGCCCTTTAGGCGGGAGGGACTACGAGCAGTACTTC. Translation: CASSPLGGRDYEQYF. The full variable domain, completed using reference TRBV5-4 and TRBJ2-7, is ETGVTQSPTHLIKTRGQQVTLRCSSQSGHNTVSWYQQALGQGPQFIFQYYREEENGRGNFPPRFSGLQFPNYSSELNVNALELDDSALYLCASSPLGGRDYEQYFGPGTRLTVT.

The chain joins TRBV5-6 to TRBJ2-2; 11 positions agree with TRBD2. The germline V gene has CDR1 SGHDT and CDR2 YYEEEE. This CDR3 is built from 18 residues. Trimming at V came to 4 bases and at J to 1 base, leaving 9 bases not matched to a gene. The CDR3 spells CASSDNSLAGGNTGELFF. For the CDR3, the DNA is TGTGCCAGCAGCGACAACTCTCTAGCGGGGGGGAACACCGGGGAGCTGTTTTTT.

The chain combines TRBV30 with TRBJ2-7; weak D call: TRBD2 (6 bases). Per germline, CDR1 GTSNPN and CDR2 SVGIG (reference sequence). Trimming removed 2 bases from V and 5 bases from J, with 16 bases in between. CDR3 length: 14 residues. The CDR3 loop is CAWSPWAGSHEQYF. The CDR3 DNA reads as TGTGCCTGGAGTCCCTGGGCGGGGAGCCACGAGCAGTACTTC.

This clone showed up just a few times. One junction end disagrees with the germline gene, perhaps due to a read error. In DNA, the CDR3 is TGTTCCAGCAGCCGGGGGGACAGGACGTACCAAGAGACCCAGTACTTC. Protein: CSSSRGDRTYQETQYF. This sequence joins TRBV7-9 and TRBJ2-5; possible D gene TRBD1, 8 bases. In germline, CDR1 is SEHNR, CDR2 FQNEAQ (reference sequence). The CDR3 totals 16 residues.

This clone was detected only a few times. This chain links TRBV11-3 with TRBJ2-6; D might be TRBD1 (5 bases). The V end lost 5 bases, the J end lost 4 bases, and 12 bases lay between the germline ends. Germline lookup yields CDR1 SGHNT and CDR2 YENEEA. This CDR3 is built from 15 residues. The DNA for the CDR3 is TGTGCCAGCAGCCCCAGGGCCTCAGGGGCCAACGTCCTGACTTTC. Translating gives CASSPRASGANVLTF. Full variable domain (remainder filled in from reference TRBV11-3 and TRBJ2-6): EAGVVQSPRYKIIEKKQPVAFWCNPISGHNTLYWYLQNLGQGPELLIRYENEEAVDDSQLPKDRFSAERLKGVDSTLKIQPAELGDSAVYLCASSPRASGANVLTFGAGSRLTVL.

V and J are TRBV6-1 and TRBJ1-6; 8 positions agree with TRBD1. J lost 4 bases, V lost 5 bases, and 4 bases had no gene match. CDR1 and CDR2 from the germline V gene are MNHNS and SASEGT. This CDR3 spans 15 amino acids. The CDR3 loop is CASSLRTGYNSPLHF. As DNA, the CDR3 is TGTGCCAGCAGTCTTAGGACAGGGTATAATTCACCCCTCCACTTT.

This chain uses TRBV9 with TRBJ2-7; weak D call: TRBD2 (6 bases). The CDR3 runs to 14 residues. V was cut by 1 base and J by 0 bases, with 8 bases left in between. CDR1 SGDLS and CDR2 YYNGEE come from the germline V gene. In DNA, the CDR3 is TGTGCCAGCAGCGTACTAGCGACCTCCTACGAGCAGTACTTC. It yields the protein CASSVLATSYEQYF.

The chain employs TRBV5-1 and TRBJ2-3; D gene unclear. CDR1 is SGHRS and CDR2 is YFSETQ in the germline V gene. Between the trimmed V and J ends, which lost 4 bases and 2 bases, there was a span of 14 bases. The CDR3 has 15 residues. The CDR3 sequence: CASSPNTLATDTQYF. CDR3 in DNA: TGCGCCAGCAGCCCGAACACCCTTGCCACAGATACGCAGTATTTT.

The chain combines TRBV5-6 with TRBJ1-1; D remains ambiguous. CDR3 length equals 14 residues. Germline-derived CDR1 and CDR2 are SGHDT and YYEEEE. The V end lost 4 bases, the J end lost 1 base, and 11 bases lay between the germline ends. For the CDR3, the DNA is TGTGCCAGCAGCCATGATACCGGGAACACTGAAGCTTTCTTT. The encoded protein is CASSHDTGNTEAFF.

Here the CDR3 DNA reads TGCGCCAGCAGCCAAGATCGGTCAGGAATGAAAGCTTTCTTT. Its translation is CASSQDRSGMKAFF. This chain uses TRBV4-3 with TRBJ1-1; D remains unclear. This CDR3 contains 14 residues. The V end was cut by 0 bases, the J end by 9 bases, with 14 bases between. Germline V gene data show CDR1 as LGHNA and CDR2 as YSLEER.

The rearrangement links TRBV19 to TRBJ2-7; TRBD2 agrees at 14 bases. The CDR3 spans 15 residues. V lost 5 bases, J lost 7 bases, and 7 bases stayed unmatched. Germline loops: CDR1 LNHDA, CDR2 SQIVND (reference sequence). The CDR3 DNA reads TGTGCCAGTAGTCCAGCGGGACTAGCGGGAGTTGAGCAGTACTTC. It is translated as CASSPAGLAGVEQYF. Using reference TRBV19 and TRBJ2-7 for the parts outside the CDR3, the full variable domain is DGGITQSPKYLFRKEGQNVTLSCEQNLNHDAMYWYRQDPGQGLRLIYYSQIVNDFQKGDIAEGYSVSREKKESFPLTVTSAQKNPTAFYLCASSPAGLAGVEQYFGPGTRLTVT.